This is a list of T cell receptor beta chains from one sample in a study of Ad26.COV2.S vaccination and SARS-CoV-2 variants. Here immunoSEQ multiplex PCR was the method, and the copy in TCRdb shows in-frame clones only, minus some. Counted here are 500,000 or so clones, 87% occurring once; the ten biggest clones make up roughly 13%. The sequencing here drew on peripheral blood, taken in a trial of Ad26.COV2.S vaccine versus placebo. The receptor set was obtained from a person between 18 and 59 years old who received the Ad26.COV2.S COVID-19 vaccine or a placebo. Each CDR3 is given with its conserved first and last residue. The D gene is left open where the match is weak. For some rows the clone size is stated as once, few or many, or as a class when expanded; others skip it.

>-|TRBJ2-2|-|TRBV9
TGTGCCAGCAGCTTTCAACCCGGGGCTTCGTCCGGGGAGCTGTTTTTT
CASSFQPGASSGELFF
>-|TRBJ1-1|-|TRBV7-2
TGTGCCAGCAGCTTAGATGGGAATGAAGCTTTCTTT
CASSLDGNEAFF
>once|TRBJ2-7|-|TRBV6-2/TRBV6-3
TGTGCCAGCAGTCCGCTTGGAGAGCAGTACTTC
CASSPLGEQYF
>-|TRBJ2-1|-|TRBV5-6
TGTGCCAGCAGCTTGGGCAGGGTCAATGAGCAGTTCTTC
CASSLGRVNEQFF
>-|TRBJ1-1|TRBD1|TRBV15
TGTGCCACCAACCCCGGGGACAGCGCTATGAACACTGAAGCTTTCTTT
CATNPGDSAMNTEAFF
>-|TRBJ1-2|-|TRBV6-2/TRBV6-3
TGTGCCAGCAGTTACGGCAGAAACTATGGCTACACCTTC
CASSYGRNYGYTF
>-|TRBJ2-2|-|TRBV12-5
TGTGCTAGTTCGGGGTCGGGAACCGGGGAGCTGTTTTTT
CASSGSGTGELFF
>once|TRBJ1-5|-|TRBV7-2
TGTGCCAGCAGCGGAAGCACAAGCTCCCTAATAGGCAATCAGCCCCAGCATTTT
CASSGSTSSLIGNQPQHF
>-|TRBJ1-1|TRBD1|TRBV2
TGTGCCAGCAGTGACAGGGGGACTGAAGCTTTCTTT
CASSDRGTEAFF
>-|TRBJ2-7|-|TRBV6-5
TGTGCCAGCAGCCCCAGCAGGGGGAGGGCCCCCGAGCAGTACTTC
CASSPSRGRAPEQYF
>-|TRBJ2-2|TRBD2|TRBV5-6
TGTGCCAGCAGCCCCCTTAGAGCGGGAGTGTCGAACACCGGGGAGCTGTTTTTT
CASSPLRAGVSNTGELFF
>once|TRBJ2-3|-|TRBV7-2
TGTGCCAGCAGCTTAAGTCCCGATACGCAGTATTTT
CASSLSPDTQYF
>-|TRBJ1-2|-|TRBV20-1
TGCAGTGCTCAGCCCCGCTATGGCTACACCTTC
CSAQPRYGYTF
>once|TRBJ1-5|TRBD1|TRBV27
TGTGCCAGCAGGGGACAGGACAATCAGCCCCAGCATTTT
CASRGQDNQPQHF
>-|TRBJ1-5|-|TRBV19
TGTGCCAGTAGTTCCAACAGCGGCCTTGGGGTGGCCCAGCATTTT
CASSSNSGLGVAQHF
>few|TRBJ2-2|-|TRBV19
TGTGCCAGTAGCCCATTCAGAGGCGGGGAGCTGTTTTTT
CASSPFRGGELFF
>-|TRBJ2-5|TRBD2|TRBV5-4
TGTGCCAGCAGCTCCCCAGCGGGAGGAACGACCCAGTACTTC
CASSSPAGGTTQYF
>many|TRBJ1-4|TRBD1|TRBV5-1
TGCGCCAGCAGCGTACAGGGGATGGACTATGAAAAACTGTTTTTT
CASSVQGMDYEKLFF
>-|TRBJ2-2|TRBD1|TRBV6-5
TGTGCCAGCAGGACAGGGGAGGCGAACACCGGGGAGCTGTTTTTT
CASRTGEANTGELFF
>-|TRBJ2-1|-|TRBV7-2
TGTGCCAGCACCGCAGCAGGACCAACGATCTACAATGAGCAGTTCTTC
CASTAAGPTIYNEQFF
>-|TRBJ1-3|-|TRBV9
TGTGCCAGCAGCGTAGGGCCCGGGACGGGCGGAAACACCATATATTTT
CASSVGPGTGGNTIYF
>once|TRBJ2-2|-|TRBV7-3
TGTGCCAGCAGCTCCCCCCCGGACAGTCCAAACACCGGGGAGCTGTTTTTT
CASSSPPDSPNTGELFF
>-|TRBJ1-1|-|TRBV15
TGTGCCACCAGCAGAGATAGCAGGGGAACTGAAGCTTTCTTT
CATSRDSRGTEAFF
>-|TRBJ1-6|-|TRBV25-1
TGTGCCAGCAGTGAGACTCCAAATTCACCCCTCCACTTT
CASSETPNSPLHF